What follows are 9 T cell receptor beta chains derived from one specimen sequenced in a study of cytomegalovirus exposure and HLA in healthy donors. PCR involved 60 Vbeta and 13 Jbeta primers. Using immunoSEQ multiplex PCR, the repertoire was profiled, and TCRdb retains in-frame clones only, with some absent. The profile covers around 210,000 clones, with about 85% appearing a single time and about 0.25% taken by the ten largest. The material sequenced was PBMCs. Receptors were obtained from a girl under 10 years old in good health and CMV-seronegative.

The chain uses TRBV7-9 and TRBJ2-1; TRBD2 agrees at 8 bases. The CDR3 extends over 16 amino acids. Germline CDR1 and CDR2: SEHNR and FQNEAQ (reference sequence). Trimming took 0 bases from V and 5 from J; bases not matched to a gene: 6. CDR3 loop: CASSLALRGGDNEQFF. For the CDR3, the DNA is TGTGCCAGCAGCTTAGCCCTTCGGGGGGGGGACAATGAGCAGTTCTTC.

This sequence joins TRBV5-5 and TRBJ2-7; D might be TRBD2 (5 bases). Deletions cut 6 bases from V and 2 bases from J, with 21 bases between. This CDR3 region has 16 residues. Germline CDR1 SGHKS, CDR2 YYEKEE (reference sequence). The CDR3 sequence is CASTGGGMAPTYEQYF. The CDR3 region has the DNA TGTGCCAGCACCGGAGGTGGGATGGCTCCGACCTACGAGCAGTACTTC.

The CDR3 here is CASSGDRDRGLSSLMNTEAFF. The CDR3 DNA reads TGTGCCAGCAGCGGGGACCGGGACAGGGGGCTTAGTTCTTTGATGAACACTGAAGCTTTCTTT. V is TRBV9 and J is TRBJ1-1; 12 positions agree with TRBD1. The ends lost 3 bases at V and 0 bases at J; junction bases unmatched: 18. This CDR3 spans 21 amino acids. Germline loops: CDR1 SGDLS, CDR2 YYNGEE.

The J gene is TRBJ1-1, the V gene TRBV4-1; D unclear. Germline V gene lookup returns CDR1 MGHRA and CDR2 YSYEKL. Trimming left V 0 bases short and J 5 bases short, with 16 bases between. The CDR3 spans 16 residues. The CDR3: CASSQDSGQFATEAFF. The CDR3 nucleotides read TGCGCCAGCAGCCAAGATTCTGGGCAATTTGCTACTGAAGCTTTCTTT.

This sequence joins TRBV7-9 and TRBJ1-1; 7 bases line up with TRBD1. With V trimmed by 6 bases and J by 1 base, 8 bases remained unmatched. From germline, CDR1 is SEHNR and CDR2 FQNEAQ (reference sequence). CDR3 length equals 15 residues. The CDR3 DNA reads TGTGCCAGCAGTTATCAACAGGGGAGGAACACTGAAGCTTTCTTT. This sequence encodes CASSYQQGRNTEAFF.

The CDR3 coding sequence is TGTGCCAGCAGCTTAGGAGTCGGCACTGAAGCTTTCTTT. Amino acid sequence: CASSLGVGTEAFF. V is TRBV11-3 and J is TRBJ1-1; no definite D call. Trimming stripped 1 base from V and 4 bases from J, with 7 bases between. Germline lookup yields CDR1 SGHNT and CDR2 YENEEA. The CDR3 is made up of 13 amino acids.

V and J are TRBV2 and TRBJ2-3; D possibly corresponds to TRBD2 (5 bases). The CDR3 contains 15 residues. V was trimmed by 7 bases and J by 0 bases, leaving 14 bases between them. Germline V gene lookup returns CDR1 SNHLY and CDR2 FYNNEI. The CDR3 region has the DNA TGTGCCAGCAACGGGGTCTCCTATAGCACAGATACGCAGTATTTT. Protein product: CASNGVSYSTDTQYF. Complete variable domain (other parts from reference TRBV2 and TRBJ2-3): EPEVTQTPSHQVTQMGQEVILRCVPISNHLYFYWYRQILGQKVEFLVSFYNNEISEKSEIFDDQFSVERPDGSNFTLKIRSTKLEDSAMYFCASNGVSYSTDTQYFGPGTRLTVL.

The chain uses TRBV5-1 and TRBJ2-1; possibly TRBD2 for D (6 bases). V lost 7 bases and J 0 bases, leaving 17 bases between the germline ends. The length of the CDR3 is 16 residues. Germline CDR1 reads SGHRS; CDR2 reads YFSETQ. CDR3 in DNA: TGCGCCAGCGGCGGGGCATGGTCGAGCTCCTACAATGAGCAGTTCTTC. This translates into CASGGAWSSSYNEQFF.

This chain connects TRBV19 to TRBJ2-3, with 7 bases lining up with TRBD2. Germline CDR1 and CDR2: LNHDA and SQIVND (reference sequence). This CDR3 region has 13 residues. Trimming cost V 5 bases and J 10 bases; bases outside gene matches: 9. CDR3 loop: CASSLGGGRPQYF. The CDR3 coding sequence is TGTGCCAGTAGTCTGGGGGGAGGGCGCCCGCAGTATTTT.